Shown below are 31 T cell receptor beta chains from a single sample sequenced in a study of identical twins. TCRdb independently ran MiXCR on the 5' RACE reads; one entry per CDR3 protein. The table shows about 690,000 distinct CDR3 sequences, with approximately 22% occurring only once. Separately, the same data were catalogued under a study of T cells expressing NK-cell markers.

The material sequenced was PBMCs. The receptors here all came from a woman under 30 in good health.

V gene TRBV7-6 combines with J gene TRBJ2-4; D unresolved. This CDR3 region has 14 residues. CDR1 SGHVS and CDR2 FNYEAQ come from the germline V gene. V was cut by 0 bases and J by 7 bases, with 10 bases left in between. The CDR3 spells CASSLAGSDNIQYF. The CDR3 DNA reads as TGTGCCAGCAGCTTAGCGGGGTCAGACAACATTCAGTACTTC. Based on the CDR3 plus reference TRBV7-6 and TRBJ2-4, the full variable domain is GAGVSQSPRYKVTKRGQDVALRCDPISGHVSLYWYRQALGQGPEFLTYFNYEAQQDKSGLPNDRFSAERPEGSISTLTIQRTEQRDSAMYRCASSLAGSDNIQYFGAGTRLSVL.

Worth noting for this clonotype: One end of the junction is discordant with germline, which a read error may explain. The genes are TRBV5-6 and TRBJ2-4, with D unclear. This CDR3 contains 17 residues. The germline CDR1 and CDR2 sequences are SGHDT and YYEEEE. The CDR3 loop is CARSSGLGGLAKNIQYF. Here the CDR3 DNA reads TGTGCCAGGAGCTCCGGGCTCGGCGGCTTAGCCAAAAACATTCAGTACTTC.

This clonotype has more than one count but fewer than ten. V gene TRBV29-1 combines with J gene TRBJ1-2, with D maybe TRBD1 (6 bases). The CDR3 has 14 amino acids. Deletions cut 6 bases from V and 7 bases from J, with 21 bases between. Germline V gives CDR1 SQVTM, CDR2 ANQGSEA. Here the CDR3 DNA reads TGCAGCGTCCTAGGACAGACCTATGGTGTTGGCTACACCTTC. Translating it yields CSVLGQTYGVGYTF.

This clonotype was detected ten times or more. V and J are TRBV12-3 or TRBV12-4 and TRBJ2-5; 7 bases align to TRBD1. This CDR3 contains 15 residues. Trimming removed 5 bases from V and 6 bases from J; junction bases left unmatched: 12. CDR3 residues: CASSRTGVFGKTQYF. The CDR3, as DNA: TGTGCCAGCAGTCGCACAGGGGTTTTCGGGAAGACCCAGTACTTC.

This chain connects TRBV9 to TRBJ2-7; D is possibly TRBD2 (7 bases). CDR3 length equals 14 residues. Germline CDR1 SGDLS, CDR2 YYNGEE. Trimming left V 2 bases short and J 2 bases short, with 11 bases between. In nucleotides, the CDR3 is TGTGCCAGCAGCGTTAGGGGGGGGCCCTACGAGCAGTACTTC. Amino acids: CASSVRGGPYEQYF.

This clonotype was observed at least ten times. The chain recombines TRBV7-2 with TRBJ2-3; 8 bases agree with TRBD2. Germline V gene data show CDR1 as SGHTA and CDR2 as FQGNSA. This CDR3 is built from 16 residues. Trimming took 1 base from V and 6 from J; bases not matched to a gene: 9. The DNA for the CDR3 is TGTGCCAGCAGCTTAGTCGGGAGGGGTTCACGGGATACGCAGTATTTT. It yields the protein CASSLVGRGSRDTQYF.

The rearrangement uses TRBV5-1 and TRBJ1-1; D is ambiguous. With 4 bases removed from V and 1 base from J, the gap between germline ends came to 11 bases. The germline CDR1 and CDR2 sequences are SGHRS and YFSETQ. CDR3 length: 14 amino acids. The CDR3 DNA is TGCGCCAGCAGCCTGCGGGCAGCGAACACTGAAGCTTTCTTT. It translates to CASSLRAANTEAFF.

In its sample, this clonotype was seen a few times. The DNA of the CDR3 is TGCAGTGCTAGGCCCCAGCGGGGGTACAATGAGCAGTTCTTC. It specifies CSARPQRGYNEQFF. The J gene is TRBJ2-1, the V gene TRBV20-1; TRBD2 aligns across 8 bases. The V and J ends lost 3 bases and 4 bases, in that order; junction bases with no gene match: 5. The CDR3 contains 14 residues. CDR1 DFQATT and CDR2 SNEGSKA come from the germline V gene (reference sequence).

The gene calls are TRBV7-6 and TRBJ2-1; D is undetermined. Germline CDR1 reads SGHVS; CDR2 reads FNYEAQ. Trimming shortened V by 5 bases and J by 3 bases, and 11 bases separated the two germline ends. The CDR3 consists of 14 residues. Here the CDR3 reads CASSHVAFYNEQFF. Written as DNA, the CDR3 is TGTGCCAGCAGCCATGTTGCCTTCTACAATGAGCAGTTCTTC.

The rearrangement uses TRBV20-1 and TRBJ2-1; D is unclear. V lost 4 bases and J 1 base, leaving 5 bases between the germline ends. In germline, CDR1 is DFQATT, CDR2 SNEGSKA (reference sequence). The CDR3 is 12 amino acids. CDR3 residues: CSATGSYNEQFF. In nucleotides, the CDR3 is TGCAGTGCTACTGGGTCCTACAATGAGCAGTTCTTC.

This clonotype was detected many times. This sequence joins TRBV20-1 and TRBJ1-1; a possible D gene is TRBD1 (5 bases). The germline CDR1 and CDR2 sequences are DFQATT and SNEGSKA (reference sequence). The CDR3 extends over 13 amino acids. Trimming removed 1 base from V and 11 bases from J, with 17 bases in between. CDR3 DNA sequence: TGCAGTGCTAGAGGAGGATACCGGGACGGTGCTTTCTTT. Translated, it gives CSARGGYRDGAFF.

V gene TRBV20-1 combines with J gene TRBJ2-5; tentatively, D is TRBD1 (5 bases). The V gene lost 0 bases and the J gene lost 1 base, with 15 bases spanning the gap. The CDR3 is 16 amino acids. The germline CDR1 and CDR2 sequences are DFQATT and SNEGSKA (reference sequence). DNA of the CDR3: TGCAGTGCTAGAGACCTGTGGGGCGATATCCAAGAGACCCAGTACTTC. Translating it yields CSARDLWGDIQETQYF.

The chain joins TRBV6-2 or TRBV6-3 to TRBJ2-1; weak D call: TRBD2 (6 bases). V dropped 5 bases and J dropped 12 bases, with 17 bases sitting between them. CDR3 length equals 13 residues. The V gene's germline CDR1 is MNHEY and CDR2 SVGEGT. CDR3 loop: CASSGGLQIAQFF. The DNA of the CDR3 is TGTGCCAGCAGTGGGGGACTCCAGATAGCGCAGTTCTTC.

The chain carries TRBV10-3 and TRBJ2-4, with D possibly TRBD2 on 6 matching bases. Germline-derived CDR1 and CDR2 are ENHRY and SYGVKD. This CDR3 spans 12 amino acids. V gave up 7 bases and J gave up 9 bases, with 13 bases separating them. CDR3 nucleotides: TGTGCCATCAAGGCGCCGGAGGGCATTCAGTACTTC. Its translation: CAIKAPEGIQYF.

In its sample, this clonotype was seen a few times. The rearrangement uses TRBV6-1 and TRBJ1-1; 7 nucleotides align to TRBD1. The CDR3 is 12 amino acids. The germline CDR1 and CDR2 sequences are MNHNS and SASEGT. With V trimmed by 9 bases and J by 1 base, 2 bases remained unmatched. CDR3 residues: CASGTANTEAFF. The CDR3 region has the DNA TGTGCCAGTGGGACAGCGAACACTGAAGCTTTCTTT.

The chain employs TRBV27 and TRBJ2-5; a possible D gene is TRBD1 (6 bases). Trimming stripped 1 base from V and 5 bases from J, with 17 bases between. The CDR3 runs 16 residues. From germline, CDR1 is MNHEY and CDR2 SMNVEV (reference sequence). The CDR3 nucleotides are TGTGCCAGCAGTTTATACGTAAGGACAGTCCCGGAGACCCAGTACTTC. It specifies CASSLYVRTVPETQYF.

This clonotype was recorded a few times. V is TRBV7-2 and J is TRBJ2-3; 10 nucleotides agree with TRBD2. V was pared by 6 bases and J by 4 bases, with 10 bases of the junction left unmatched. CDR3 length equals 16 residues. The germline V gene encodes CDR1 SGHTA and CDR2 FQGNSA. The chain's CDR3 is CASSPPSGRGADTQYF. The CDR3 DNA sequence: TGTGCCAGCAGTCCCCCGAGCGGGAGGGGGGCAGATACGCAGTATTTT.

This clonotype has ten or more counts. An end of the junction differs from the germline gene, which may be a read error. The J gene is TRBJ1-6, the V gene TRBV12-3 or TRBV12-4; unclear D gene. This CDR3 has 13 amino acids. The DNA of the CDR3 is TGTGCCAGCAGCTTAGAGGGATACTCACCCCTCCACTTT. This codes for CASSLEGYSPLHF.

This clonotype was seen only a few times. DNA of the CDR3: TGCAGTGCCCTTCCGGGACTAGCGGGAGGGAAGGAGGAGCAGTACTTC. It yields the protein CSALPGLAGGKEEQYF. The J gene is TRBJ2-7, the V gene TRBV20-1; TRBD2 matches at 16 bases. The CDR3 extends over 16 amino acids. The J segment lost 7 bases and the V segment lost 6 bases, leaving 12 bases of the junction unmatched. Germline V gives CDR1 DFQATT, CDR2 SNEGSKA (reference sequence).

The chain combines TRBV13 with TRBJ2-3, with 7 bases lining up with TRBD2. Per germline, CDR1 PRHDT and CDR2 FYEKMQ (reference sequence). This CDR3 region has 15 residues. V lost 5 bases, J lost 0 bases, and 5 bases stayed unmatched. The CDR3 DNA reads TGTGCCAGCAGCCCGCCGGGAGGAAGCACAGATACGCAGTATTTT. Its translation: CASSPPGGSTDTQYF.

V gene TRBV29-1 combines with J gene TRBJ1-4, with D possibly TRBD1 on 5 matching bases. The CDR3 spans 10 residues. Trimming left V 4 bases short and J 15 bases short, with 12 bases between. Germline CDR1 reads SQVTM; CDR2 reads ANQGSEA. The CDR3 DNA follows: TGCAGCGTTGGAGACGGGGGGATGTTTTTT. Protein product: CSVGDGGMFF. The full variable domain, its missing parts supplied by reference TRBV29-1 and TRBJ1-4, is SAVISQKPSRDICQRGTSLTIQCQVDSQVTMMFWYRQQPGQSLTLIATANQGSEATYESGFVIDKFPISRPNLTFSTLTVSNMSPEDSSIYLCSVGDGGMFFGSGTQLSVL.

V is TRBV20-1 and J is TRBJ1-1, with 10 nucleotides matching TRBD1. J gave up 4 bases and V 5 bases, and 1 base lay outside the gene matches. The CDR3 consists of 12 residues. Per the germline V gene, CDR1 is DFQATT and CDR2 is SNEGSKA (reference sequence). The CDR3 DNA is TGCAGTGCTGGGACAGGGGCCACTGAAGCTTTCTTT. Its translation is CSAGTGATEAFF.

The chain carries TRBV15 and TRBJ2-4; D gene uncertain. V lost 0 bases, J lost 8 bases, and 11 bases lay in between. Germline CDR1 reads LNHNV; CDR2 reads YYDKDF (reference sequence). This CDR3 comprises 14 residues. The CDR3 here is CATSRERDGDIQYF. The CDR3 DNA is TGTGCCACCAGCAGAGAGCGTGATGGCGACATTCAGTACTTC. Variable domain in full (rest from reference TRBV15 and TRBJ2-4): DAMVIQNPRYQVTQFGKPVTLSCSQTLNHNVMYWYQQKSSQAPKLLFHYYDKDFNNEADTPDNFQSRRPNTSFCFLDIRSPGLGDTAMYLCATSRERDGDIQYFGAGTRLSVL.

The chain recombines TRBV7-9 with TRBJ2-1; 10 bases are a match to TRBD2. V lost 6 bases and J lost 5; bases outside the gene matches: 10. The CDR3 loop spans 16 amino acids. Germline-derived CDR1 and CDR2 are SEHNR and FQNEAQ (reference sequence). CDR3 nucleotides: TGTGCCAGCAGATCCCGCTGGAGCGGGAGGGACAATGAGCAGTTCTTC. Amino acid sequence: CASRSRWSGRDNEQFF.

The genes are TRBV20-1 and TRBJ1-1; D not certain. This CDR3 is built from 11 residues. Germline-derived CDR1 and CDR2 are DFQATT and SNEGSKA (reference sequence). Between the trimmed V and J ends, which lost 7 bases and 6 bases, there was a span of 12 bases. Here the CDR3 DNA reads TGCAGTGGGGTCTTTAACGCTGAAGCTTTCTTT. It yields the protein CSGVFNAEAFF.

J is TRBJ1-6 and V is TRBV6-1; perhaps TRBD1 as D (5 bases). CDR1 is MNHNS and CDR2 is SASEGT in the germline V gene. V shed 6 bases and J shed 7 bases, with 13 bases lying between them. The CDR3 is 14 residues long. Here the CDR3 DNA reads TGTGCCAGCAGAGGGAGGGGAGAAAATTCACCCCTCCACTTT. Translating it yields CASRGRGENSPLHF.

There are a few counts of this clonotype. J is TRBJ2-2 and V is TRBV5-6; D is uncertain. There are 15 residues in the CDR3. V lost 2 bases and J lost 2, with 10 bases in between. Germline values: CDR1 SGHDT, CDR2 YYEEEE. The CDR3, as DNA: TGTGCCAGCAGCTTAGCCCGACAAAACACCGGGGAGCTGTTTTTT. Translating it yields CASSLARQNTGELFF. Drawing the rest from reference TRBV5-6 and TRBJ2-2, the complete variable domain is DAGVTQSPTHLIKTRGQQVTLRCSPKSGHDTVSWYQQALGQGPQFIFQYYEEEERQRGNFPDRFSGHQFPNYSSELNVNALLLGDSALYLCASSLARQNTGELFFGEGSRLTVL.

This clonotype was counted only a few times. The chain uses TRBV29-1 and TRBJ2-5; a possible D gene is TRBD1 (5 bases). CDR1 and CDR2 (germline): SQVTM, ANQGSEA. The CDR3 is 14 amino acids. The V gene lost 0 bases and the J gene lost 5 bases, with 13 bases spanning the gap. CDR3 region: CSVEEFRASETQYF. CDR3 DNA: TGCAGCGTTGAAGAGTTCAGGGCGTCGGAGACCCAGTACTTC.

The chain recombines TRBV7-9 with TRBJ2-7; D call uncertain. The V and J ends lost 1 base and 4 bases respectively, with 11 bases between them. The CDR3 runs 14 residues. The germline V gene encodes CDR1 SEHNR and CDR2 FQNEAQ (reference sequence). The CDR3 bases are TGTGCCAGCAGCTTAGTACCCCCCGGGTACGAGCAGTACTTC. It codes for CASSLVPPGYEQYF.

This clonotype was observed a few times. The V and J genes are TRBV4-3 and TRBJ2-5; TRBD2 matches 8 bases. The J segment lost 5 bases and the V segment lost 2 bases, leaving 7 bases of the junction unmatched. Germline V CDR1 and CDR2: LGHNA, YSLEER. This CDR3 is 15 amino acids long. CDR3 sequence reads: CASSQLSGKGETQYF. The CDR3 DNA reads as TGCGCCAGCAGCCAACTTAGCGGGAAGGGGGAGACCCAGTACTTC.

V and J are TRBV6-5 and TRBJ2-7, with D perhaps TRBD1 (6 bases). With 2 bases removed from V and 2 bases from J, the gap between germline ends came to 10 bases. The CDR3 covers 14 residues. Germline V gene lookup returns CDR1 MNHEY and CDR2 SVGAGI. For the CDR3, the DNA is TGTGCCAGCAGTTACGGGACACGGACCTACGAGCAGTACTTC. Its translation: CASSYGTRTYEQYF.